This TCR beta chain was identified during a study of human T cells and chemical hapten exposure. As for the study in general: Patch tests put 0.01% DPC on the upper back, read at 6 days. Variability of per-sample TCR yields stemmed mainly from small differences in pooled library volume.

In germline, CDR1 is ENHRY, CDR2 SYGVKD. The length of the CDR3 is 14 residues. The ends lost 5 bases at V and 4 bases at J; junction bases unmatched: 4. One entry per CDR3 protein, called by TCRdb with MiXCR from the RACE reads. The profile shows 300,000 to 450,000 distinct CDR3 sequences, 4% to 6% of them singletons. This clonotype occurred a few times. Time point of the sample: pre-sensitization, week 0. Treatment denoted: therapeutic diphenylcyclopropenone sensitization with weekly scalp DPC. Alopecia patients between 18 and 70 years old and suitable for DPC were used as donors. The sequencing here drew on whole blood, taken in connection with sensitization to the hapten diphenylcyclopropenone (DPC). The receptor was isolated from a woman between 50 and 59 years old with alopecia areata. Some clones in this sample may be carry-over from other donors' samples. This chain links TRBV10-3 with TRBJ2-3; 9 positions match TRBD2. The DNA of the CDR3 is TGTGCCATCAGTAAGCGGGAGGAGCCAGATACGCAGTATTTT. Translating it yields CAISKREEPDTQYF.